The rows below give T cell receptor beta chains drawn from one sample of a study of shared clonotypes between healthy human individuals. Clones were sequenced by immunoSEQ multiplex PCR, and TCRdb holds only the in-frame ones, with some missing. In the table there are 2 million to 2.5 million clones, 90% to 96% of which are singletons. Sequencing was done on a sample of naive CD4+ T cells sorted from blood. These receptors originate from a man aged 18 to 30 in good health. Each CDR3 is given with its conserved first and last residue. Fields, in order: clone size, V gene, J gene, D gene, CDR3 protein, CDR3 DNA. The D gene is left open where the match is weak. Expanded clones are given a class, and other clones once, few, many or no size at all.

size: once
V: TRBV28
J: TRBJ1-1
D: .
CDR3: CASSLRRTNTEAFF
DNA: TGTGCCAGCAGTTTAAGACGGACGAACACTGAAGCTTTCTTT

size: .
V: TRBV19
J: TRBJ2-2
D: .
CDR3: CASKVPGITGELFF
DNA: TGTGCCAGTAAGGTTCCAGGGATCACCGGGGAGCTGTTTTTT

size: .
V: TRBV18
J: TRBJ1-3
D: .
CDR3: CASSPPQGAGNTIYF
DNA: TGTGCCAGCTCACCACCACAGGGAGCTGGAAACACCATATATTTT

size: .
V: TRBV5-1
J: TRBJ2-3
D: TRBD1
CDR3: CASSSRTGVPDTQYF
DNA: TGCGCCAGCAGCTCACGGACAGGGGTTCCAGATACGCAGTATTTT

size: .
V: TRBV7-2
J: TRBJ2-1
D: TRBD2
CDR3: CASSIMGLAGDKSFF
DNA: TGTGCCAGCAGCATCATGGGACTAGCGGGCGACAAGTCGTTCTTC

size: .
V: TRBV6-1
J: TRBJ2-1
D: .
CDR3: CASNLAVSSYNEQFF
DNA: TGTGCCAGCAATTTAGCGGTTAGCTCCTACAATGAGCAGTTCTTC

size: .
V: TRBV19
J: TRBJ1-5
D: TRBD1
CDR3: CASSVKQGALAQPQHF
DNA: TGTGCCAGTAGTGTCAAACAGGGGGCCTTAGCTCAGCCCCAGCATTTT

size: .
V: TRBV4-1
J: TRBJ1-4
D: TRBD1
CDR3: CASHTSGTVKILPNEKLFF
DNA: TGCGCCAGTCATACCTCCGGGACAGTTAAGATACTTCCTAATGAAAAACTGTTTTTT

size: .
V: TRBV18
J: TRBJ1-1
D: .
CDR3: CASSYLGGNTEAFF
DNA: TGTGCCAGCTCTTATCTGGGAGGGAACACTGAAGCTTTCTTT

size: .
V: TRBV2
J: TRBJ1-2
D: .
CDR3: CASSDGGRANGYTF
DNA: TGTGCCAGCAGTGACGGTGGCAGGGCAAATGGCTACACCTTC

size: once
V: TRBV6-6
J: TRBJ2-7
D: .
CDR3: CASSYLAPGKGNEQYF
DNA: TGTGCCAGCAGTTACTTAGCTCCAGGGAAGGGCAACGAGCAGTACTTC

size: .
V: TRBV18
J: TRBJ1-2
D: TRBD1
CDR3: CASSPRAGTEAYTF
DNA: TGTGCCAGCTCTCCCCGGGCGGGGACAGAAGCCTACACCTTC

size: .
V: TRBV28
J: TRBJ2-6
D: .
CDR3: CASRVGRLPGANVLTF
DNA: TGTGCCAGCCGGGTAGGTCGGCTCCCTGGGGCCAACGTCCTGACTTTC

size: .
V: TRBV30
J: TRBJ2-3
D: .
CDR3: CAWRDPGSTDTQYF
DNA: TGTGCCTGGAGGGACCCCGGGAGCACAGATACGCAGTATTTT

size: .
V: TRBV5-1
J: TRBJ2-3
D: .
CDR3: CASSRGSGTDTQYF
DNA: TGCGCCAGCAGTAGAGGGTCCGGCACAGATACGCAGTATTTT

size: .
V: TRBV21-1
J: TRBJ1-5
D: .
CDR3: CASSKFGTGGVQPQHF
DNA: TGTGCCAGCAGCAAATTCGGGACAGGGGGCGTTCAGCCCCAGCATTTT

size: .
V: TRBV7-3
J: TRBJ1-2
D: .
CDR3: CASAPVGASNYGYTF
DNA: TGTGCCAGCGCCCCCGTAGGCGCCTCTAACTATGGCTACACCTTC

size: .
V: TRBV28
J: TRBJ1-5
D: TRBD1
CDR3: CASSSGTVNQPQHF
DNA: TGTGCCAGCAGCTCCGGGACAGTCAATCAGCCCCAGCATTTT

size: once
V: TRBV5-4
J: TRBJ2-6
D: .
CDR3: CASSPEGVSGANVLTF
DNA: TGTGCCAGCAGCCCGGAGGGGGTTTCTGGGGCCAACGTCCTGACTTTC

size: .
V: TRBV29-1
J: TRBJ2-5
D: .
CDR3: CSLRGSGETQYF
DNA: TGCAGCCTTCGGGGGTCTGGGGAGACCCAGTACTTC

size: .
V: TRBV30
J: TRBJ2-1
D: .
CDR3: CAWTLYNEQFF
DNA: TGTGCCTGGACCTTATACAATGAGCAGTTCTTC

size: .
V: TRBV18
J: TRBJ1-6
D: TRBD1
CDR3: CASSPVTGDNSPLHF
DNA: TGTGCCAGCTCACCGGTGACAGGGGATAATTCACCCCTCCACTTT

size: .
V: TRBV9
J: TRBJ1-2
D: .
CDR3: CASSVDQGPYGYTF
DNA: TGTGCCAGCAGCGTAGACCAGGGGCCCTATGGCTACACCTTC

size: .
V: TRBV29-1
J: TRBJ2-1
D: .
CDR3: CSVASSTRRGSYNEQFF
DNA: TGCAGCGTTGCCTCCTCAACCCGCAGGGGCTCCTACAATGAGCAGTTCTTC

size: .
V: TRBV11-2
J: TRBJ2-7
D: .
CDR3: CASSIGVGLYEQYF
DNA: TGTGCCAGCAGCATAGGAGTGGGGCTCTACGAGCAGTACTTC

size: once
V: TRBV6-5
J: TRBJ2-2
D: .
CDR3: CASSYSGLSPTGELFF
DNA: TGTGCCAGCAGCTACTCTGGACTGTCCCCAACCGGGGAGCTGTTTTTT

size: .
V: TRBV6-5
J: TRBJ2-7
D: .
CDR3: CASSRQGGHEQYF
DNA: TGTGCCAGCAGTCGACAGGGAGGACACGAGCAGTACTTC

size: .
V: TRBV19
J: TRBJ2-3
D: .
CDR3: CASSIGQASTDTQYF
DNA: TGTGCCAGTAGTATAGGCCAGGCCTCAACAGATACGCAGTATTTT

size: .
V: TRBV7-2
J: TRBJ2-7
D: TRBD1
CDR3: CASSLGTGLYEQYF
DNA: TGTGCCAGCAGCTTGGGGACAGGGCTGTACGAGCAGTACTTC

size: .
V: TRBV6-6
J: TRBJ2-7
D: TRBD1
CDR3: CASSYTGQRHYEQYF
DNA: TGTGCCAGCAGTTACACGGGACAGAGACACTACGAGCAGTACTTC

size: .
V: TRBV10-3
J: TRBJ1-4
D: .
CDR3: CAISDRPGTANEKLFF
DNA: TGTGCCATCAGTGACAGACCCGGGACGGCTAATGAAAAACTGTTTTTT

size: .
V: TRBV28
J: TRBJ1-5
D: TRBD1
CDR3: CASSSGTGAGVSNQPQHF
DNA: TGTGCCAGCAGCTCGGGGACAGGGGCTGGGGTTAGCAATCAGCCCCAGCATTTT

size: .
V: TRBV28
J: TRBJ2-7
D: TRBD2
CDR3: CASRHGTSGSYEQYF
DNA: TGTGCCAGCAGACATGGGACTAGCGGTTCCTACGAGCAGTACTTC

size: .
V: TRBV4-3
J: TRBJ2-3
D: .
CDR3: CASSQDHSGVGTDTQYF
DNA: TGCGCCAGCAGCCAAGATCATTCGGGAGTAGGCACAGATACGCAGTATTTT

size: .
V: TRBV10-2
J: TRBJ1-1
D: .
CDR3: CASREFREGTEAFF
DNA: TGCGCCAGCAGGGAGTTCAGGGAGGGCACTGAAGCTTTCTTT

size: .
V: TRBV5-1
J: TRBJ2-7
D: TRBD1
CDR3: CASSLTPTGQGSYEQYF
DNA: TGCGCCAGCAGCCTGACCCCAACTGGACAGGGTTCGTACGAGCAGTACTTC

size: .
V: TRBV7-9
J: TRBJ1-6
D: .
CDR3: CASSLVWASSYNSPLHF
DNA: TGTGCCAGCAGCTTAGTATGGGCTAGCTCCTATAATTCACCCCTCCACTTT

size: .
V: TRBV7-2
J: TRBJ2-7
D: TRBD2
CDR3: CASSASWAGGAWEQYF
DNA: TGTGCCAGCAGCGCCAGTTGGGCGGGAGGCGCTTGGGAGCAGTACTTC

size: .
V: TRBV19
J: TRBJ2-1
D: TRBD2
CDR3: CASSVTSGSTYNEQFF
DNA: TGTGCCAGTAGTGTAACTAGCGGGAGCACCTATAATGAGCAGTTCTTC

size: .
V: TRBV7-2
J: TRBJ2-1
D: TRBD2
CDR3: CASSWGRASNEQFF
DNA: TGTGCCAGCAGCTGGGGGAGGGCCTCCAATGAGCAGTTCTTC

size: .
V: TRBV7-8
J: TRBJ1-3
D: TRBD1
CDR3: CASSQLNRGVFSGNTIYF
DNA: TGTGCCAGCAGCCAACTAAACAGGGGCGTATTCTCTGGAAACACCATATATTTT

size: once
V: TRBV5-1
J: TRBJ2-7
D: TRBD2
CDR3: CASRKLAGEHHEQYF
DNA: TGCGCCAGCAGGAAACTAGCGGGAGAACATCACGAGCAGTACTTC

size: .
V: TRBV5-1
J: TRBJ1-5
D: .
CDR3: CASSLEGRSNQPQHF
DNA: TGCGCCAGCAGCTTGGAAGGGCGTAGCAATCAGCCCCAGCATTTT

size: .
V: TRBV7-2
J: TRBJ2-7
D: TRBD2
CDR3: CASSLGRGAYEQYF
DNA: TGTGCCAGCAGCCTGGGGCGGGGGGCCTACGAGCAGTACTTC

size: .
V: TRBV30
J: TRBJ1-5
D: .
CDR3: CAWSDRDQPQHF
DNA: TGTGCCTGGAGTGACAGGGACCAGCCCCAGCATTTT

size: once
V: TRBV5-1
J: TRBJ2-4
D: .
CDR3: CASSSSGVGKNIQYF
DNA: TGCGCCAGCAGCTCATCAGGGGTTGGCAAAAACATTCAGTACTTC

size: .
V: TRBV30
J: TRBJ1-2
D: TRBD1
CDR3: CAWSPWDRVFLGYTF
DNA: TGTGCCTGGAGTCCATGGGACAGGGTGTTCTTGGGCTACACCTTC

size: .
V: TRBV2
J: TRBJ1-5
D: .
CDR3: CASSGEPNQPQHF
DNA: TGTGCCAGCAGCGGGGAACCCAATCAGCCCCAGCATTTT

size: .
V: TRBV10-3
J: TRBJ2-5
D: TRBD2
CDR3: CAISESLAGAKETQYF
DNA: TGTGCCATCAGTGAGTCACTAGCGGGAGCAAAAGAGACCCAGTACTTC

size: .
V: TRBV7-8
J: TRBJ2-1
D: TRBD2
CDR3: CASSPSGGEQFF
DNA: TGTGCCAGCAGCCCCTCGGGGGGTGAGCAGTTCTTC

size: once
V: TRBV18
J: TRBJ2-5
D: .
CDR3: CASSPPGIPRETQYF
DNA: TGTGCCAGCTCACCACCGGGCATACCAAGGGAGACCCAGTACTTC

size: .
V: TRBV28
J: TRBJ1-1
D: .
CDR3: CASPKSGAKDTEAFF
DNA: TGTGCCAGCCCGAAGTCAGGGGCAAAGGACACTGAAGCTTTCTTT

size: once
V: TRBV5-1
J: TRBJ2-7
D: TRBD1
CDR3: CASSPGQGSYEQYF
DNA: TGCGCCAGCAGCCCGGGACAGGGGAGCTACGAGCAGTACTTC

size: .
V: TRBV14
J: TRBJ1-1
D: .
CDR3: CASSSDLNTEAFF
DNA: TGTGCCAGCAGTTCGGACCTGAACACTGAAGCTTTCTTT

size: .
V: TRBV2
J: TRBJ2-1
D: .
CDR3: CATEGLFYNEQFF
DNA: TGTGCTACCGAGGGACTCTTCTACAATGAGCAGTTCTTC

size: .
V: TRBV30
J: TRBJ1-5
D: .
CDR3: CAWRDGLGSNQPQHF
DNA: TGTGCCTGGAGAGACGGTCTGGGTAGCAATCAGCCCCAGCATTTT

size: .
V: TRBV5-6
J: TRBJ2-7
D: .
CDR3: CASSTAGTPVYEQYF
DNA: TGTGCCAGCAGCACGGCCGGGACGCCGGTCTACGAGCAGTACTTC

size: .
V: TRBV25-1
J: TRBJ1-4
D: .
CDR3: CASSAGGAATNEKLFF
DNA: TGTGCCAGCAGTGCAGGAGGGGCTGCAACTAATGAAAAACTGTTTTTT

size: .
V: TRBV15
J: TRBJ2-3
D: .
CDR3: CATSRSAVSTDTQYF
DNA: TGTGCCACCAGCAGATCAGCGGTTAGCACAGATACGCAGTATTTT

size: .
V: TRBV30
J: TRBJ1-2
D: TRBD1
CDR3: CAWSIQGAGYGYTF
DNA: TGTGCCTGGAGCATACAGGGGGCCGGCTATGGCTACACCTTC